This T cell receptor beta chain originates from a study of cytomegalovirus exposure and HLA in healthy donors. Across the whole study: There were fewer than 130 million unique TCR beta sequences, drawn from about 179 million T cells, in an earlier analysis.

A word on this clone: Its antigen is as yet unknown.

This PCR relied on a set of 60 Vbeta primers and 13 Jbeta primers. Per the study methods: Per a later analysis, the number of unique TCR beta chains was about 80 million, of which roughly 9.9 million were shared. This table comes from immunoSEQ multiplex PCR, and its TCRdb copy is limited to in-frame clones, with some not included. Clone size and V and J calls were adopted from that table, with D and trimming inferred from the DNA. The sample has under 150,000 clones, 50% to 75% seen once; the top ten hold under 2.5%. The ends were cut back, 1 base at V and 1 base at J, with 8 bases in the middle. The germline V gene encodes CDR1 SGDLS and CDR2 YYNGEE. The CDR3 has 15 amino acids. Whole-study findings and limits: Previous analysis showed most TCR beta V segments were productive about 87% or about 30% of the time. An analysis that came later showed most CMV-associated TCR beta chains appearing HLA-restricted.

The sequenced sample consisted of PBMCs. The chain has TRBV9 and TRBJ2-2; D unclear. The receptor was derived from a woman in her thirties or forties in good health and CMV-seronegative. This CDR3 reads CASSVTPGNTGELFF. CDR3 DNA sequence: TGTGCCAGCAGCGTAACCCCGGGGAACACCGGGGAGCTGTTTTTT.